This T cell receptor (beta chain) emerged from a study of blood T cell repertoires in COVID-19. Study information: COVID-19 samples, acute and convalescent, were from the United States, Italy and Spain.

Concerning this clone: This same CDR3 is encoded by further DNA sequences in the sample.

The J segment lost 1 base and the V segment lost 4 bases, leaving 2 bases of the junction unmatched. The CDR3 sequence is 14 residues long. Germline CDR1 reads SQVTM; CDR2 reads ANQGSEA. Data came from immunoSEQ multiplex PCR; TCRdb stores just in-frame clones and leaves some out. The data show about 120,000 clones, 70% to 85% seen once. The sequence was collected from a man aged 70 or older with active or convalescent COVID-19. This chain uses TRBV29-1 with TRBJ2-3; 10 nucleotides align to TRBD1. The sample was peripheral blood. CDR3 in DNA: TGCAGCGTTGGGACAGGGGGAGGCACAGATACGCAGTATTTT. Residues: CSVGTGGGTDTQYF.